A selection of T cell receptor beta chains follows, all from one sample in a study of CD8 T cells in ankylosing spondylitis. TCRdb reprocessed the 5' RACE reads via MiXCR and lists one record per CDR3 protein. The repertoire holds some 150,000 distinct CDR3 sequences, 10% to 12% seen once, with around 4.3% in the top ten. Sequencing used blood, either unsorted or a sorted T cell fraction (not recorded which). The receptor source for this set is a female donor with ankylosing spondylitis or in good health (not recorded which). The CDR3 runs from the conserved cysteine through the conserved F or W. The D gene is left open where the match is weak. For some rows the clone size is stated as once, few or many, or as a class when expanded; others skip it.

cdr3_length d_call j_call clone_size v_call cdr3_aa cdr3_nt
14 . TRBJ2-1 few TRBV20-1 CSAMDAERVREQFF TGCAGTGCTATGGATGCGGAAAGGGTACGGGAGCAGTTCTTC
17 . TRBJ2-6 few TRBV3-1 CASSLIGRPSGANVLTF TGTGCCAGCAGCCTCATAGGGCGGCCCTCTGGGGCCAACGTCCTGACTTTC
15 . TRBJ2-1 . TRBV13 CASSFGLARDNEQFF TGTGCCAGCAGCTTTGGGCTAGCACGGGACAATGAGCAGTTCTTC
16 TRBD1 TRBJ1-2 many TRBV3-1 CASSQSGTGESKGYTF TGTGCCAGCAGCCAGTCCGGGACAGGGGAGAGTAAAGGCTACACCTTC
17 . TRBJ1-3 many TRBV6-5 CASSYSTGRGSGNTIYF TGTGCCAGCAGTTACTCTACAGGGAGGGGATCTGGAAACACCATATATTTT
14 TRBD1 TRBJ2-7 many TRBV12-3/TRBV12-4 CASSFETGWYEQYF TGTGCCAGCAGTTTTGAGACAGGGTGGTACGAGCAGTACTTC
13 . TRBJ1-5 many TRBV20-1 CSARDGKPQPQHF TGCAGTGCTAGAGATGGAAAACCTCAGCCCCAGCATTTT
15 . TRBJ1-3 many TRBV7-8 CASSLLSGSGNTIYF TGTGCCAGCAGCTTGCTTTCCGGCTCTGGAAACACCATATATTTT
17 TRBD2 TRBJ2-3 many TRBV5-1 CASSLSGSGLAADTQYF TGCGCCAGCAGCTTGAGCGGGTCTGGACTAGCAGCGGATACGCAGTATTTT
15 . TRBJ2-1 . TRBV11-2 CASSLGPAGEVEQFF TGTGCCAGCAGCTTAGGGCCAGCAGGGGAGGTTGAGCAGTTCTTC
15 . TRBJ2-7 few TRBV10-3 CAISGTGPPSYEQYF TGTGCCATCAGTGGGACTGGCCCCCCCTCCTACGAGCAGTACTTC
14 . TRBJ2-5 many TRBV5-1 CASSPLPWLETQYF TGCGCCAGCAGCCCCCTCCCGTGGTTGGAGACCCAGTACTTC
14 . TRBJ1-2 many TRBV5-6 CASSLPGPRNGYTF TGTGCCAGCAGCTTGCCGGGACCTCGGAATGGCTACACCTTC
16 . TRBJ2-7 many TRBV28 CASSSGGTGKTYEQYF TGTGCCAGCAGTTCTGGCGGTACAGGGAAAACCTACGAGCAGTACTTC
13 . TRBJ2-7 many TRBV28 CASSIALSYEQYF TGTGCCAGCAGTATTGCTCTGTCCTACGAGCAGTACTTC
13 . TRBJ1-1 . TRBV9 CASSVKRNTEAFF TGTGCCAGCAGCGTAAAAAGGAACACTGAAGCTTTCTTT
12 . TRBJ2-1 many TRBV29-1 CSVEPDRNEQFF TGCAGCGTTGAACCGGACCGTAATGAGCAGTTCTTC
13 . TRBJ1-1 many TRBV3-1 CASSQDLGGEAFF TGTGCCAGCAGCCAAGATCTAGGGGGTGAAGCTTTCTTT
16 . TRBJ1-4 many TRBV6-5 CASSYSTEQGNEKLFF TGTGCCAGCAGTTACTCGACAGAACAGGGAAATGAAAAACTGTTTTTT
13 . TRBJ1-5 many TRBV10-1 CASSEAANQPQHF TGCGCCAGCAGTGAAGCAGCAAATCAGCCCCAGCATTTT
15 . TRBJ2-2 many TRBV7-2 CASSLRYLTSGELFF TGTGCCAGCAGCTTACGCTATCTTACTTCCGGGGAGCTGTTTTTT
16 TRBD2 TRBJ2-1 many TRBV24-1 CATRPSGRSSYNEQFF TGTGCCACCAGACCTAGCGGGAGGAGCTCCTACAATGAGCAGTTCTTC
18 . TRBJ1-4 many TRBV5-1 CASSRTTGAPYSNEKLFF TGCGCCAGCAGCCGGACGACGGGAGCCCCCTACAGTAATGAAAAACTGTTTTTT
12 TRBD1 TRBJ2-7 many TRBV29-1 CSASRGPYEQYF TGCAGCGCCTCCAGGGGGCCATACGAGCAGTACTTC
17 . TRBJ1-5 many TRBV19 CASKSLGATGGNQPQHF TGTGCCAGTAAAAGCTTGGGGGCCACTGGGGGCAATCAGCCCCAGCATTTT
15 . TRBJ2-1 . TRBV19 CASSITSSLYNEQFF TGTGCCAGTAGTATTACTAGCAGCCTCTACAATGAGCAGTTCTTC
13 . TRBJ2-2 many TRBV12-3/TRBV12-4 CASSYASPGELFF TGTGCCAGCAGTTACGCTAGCCCCGGGGAGCTGTTTTTT
16 TRBD1 TRBJ2-6 . TRBV30 CAWKGQGAGGANVLTF TGTGCCTGGAAGGGACAGGGGGCTGGTGGGGCCAACGTCCTGACTTTC